This paragraph covers one T cell receptor beta chain sequence. Library preparation (for TCRbeta) was performed with unique molecular identifiers. Using its own MiXCR run on the PCR reads, TCRdb lists one record per CDR3 protein. The sample lists 350,000 to 450,000 distinct CDR3 sequences; 20% were seen once. This sample is drawn from a study of T-cell reconstitution after alpha-beta-depleted transplantation in children. This CDR3 comprises 13 residues. The receptor's source is a human donor who donated a stem cell graft to a child with acute myeloid leukemia. This material consisted of PBMCs from the stem cell graft donor, taken from the stem cell graft. V gene TRBV21-1 combines with J gene TRBJ2-7; the tabulated D call, TRBD1, remains unverified against the DNA. TRBV21-1 constitutes a pseudogene. The CDR3 sequence: CASLGQGQDEQYF. As DNA, the CDR3 is TGTGCCAGCCTCGGACAGGGGCAGGACGAGCAGTACTTC.